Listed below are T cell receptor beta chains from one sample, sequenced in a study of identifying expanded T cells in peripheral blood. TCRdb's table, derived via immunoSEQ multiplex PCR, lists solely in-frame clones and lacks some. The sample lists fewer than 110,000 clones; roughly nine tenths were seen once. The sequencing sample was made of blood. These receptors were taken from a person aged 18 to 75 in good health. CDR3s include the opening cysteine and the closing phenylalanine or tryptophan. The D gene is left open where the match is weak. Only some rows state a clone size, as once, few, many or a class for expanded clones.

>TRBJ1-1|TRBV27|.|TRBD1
TGTGCCAGCAGTTTAAATACAGGGGGGGGCACTGAAGCTTTCTTT
CASSLNTGGGTEAFF
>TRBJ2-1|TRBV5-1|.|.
TGCGCCAGCAGCTTGAGTTCCCCATACCGGTACAATGAGCAGTTCTTC
CASSLSSPYRYNEQFF
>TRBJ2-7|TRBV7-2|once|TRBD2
TGTGCCAGCAGCCCTCTCGGGACTACCGACGAGCAGTACTTC
CASSPLGTTDEQYF
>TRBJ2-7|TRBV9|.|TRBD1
TGTGCCAGCAGCGCTGGACAGGGAGACGGGAAATCCGAGCAGTACTTC
CASSAGQGDGKSEQYF
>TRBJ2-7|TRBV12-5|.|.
TGTGCTAGTGGGAGGGGAACCTACGAGCAGTACTTC
CASGRGTYEQYF
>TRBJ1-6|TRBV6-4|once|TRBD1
TGTGCCAGCAGTGAATTAGGGACAGAGAGCTCCTATAATTCACCCCTCCACTTT
CASSELGTESSYNSPLHF
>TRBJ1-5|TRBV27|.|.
TGTGCCAGCAGTTTAAGGTCCGGGTTTCAGCCCCAGCATTTT
CASSLRSGFQPQHF
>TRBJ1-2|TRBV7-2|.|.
TGTGCCAGCAGCTCGAGGGGCAGGCTGGGTGGCTACACCTTC
CASSSRGRLGGYTF
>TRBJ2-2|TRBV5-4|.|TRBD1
TGTGCCAGCAGCGCCGGGACAGGGGGAACCGGGGAGCTGTTTTTT
CASSAGTGGTGELFF
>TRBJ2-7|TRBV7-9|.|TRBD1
TGTGCCAGCAGCTCTCATCCACAGGGGGCCCACTACTACGAGCAGTACTTC
CASSSHPQGAHYYEQYF